This T cell receptor beta chain was sequenced in a study of T cell repertoires in cytomegalovirus infection. Overall study: It was the public TCR beta signatures that indicated both CMV infection and matching HLA type.

The germline V gene has CDR1 SGHTA and CDR2 FQGNSA. The trim removed 0 bases at V and 6 bases at J, leaving 4 bases unmatched. The CDR3 runs 16 residues. TCRdb re-derived calls from the reads in MiXCR, one entry per CDR3 protein. The sample lists 650,000 to 900,000 distinct CDR3 sequences, almost 30% occurring once. This clonotype has only a few counts. Its antigen remains unidentified. The sequenced sample was cultured CD8+ T cells from PBMCs, obtained from culture after CMV antigen stimulation. The TCR sequence derives from a human donor in good health (CMV status not recorded). Some clones in this sample may be carry-over from other donors' samples. The chain employs TRBV7-2 and TRBJ1-6, with 8 bases that match TRBD1. The CDR3 DNA reads TGTGCCAGCAGCTTAGCAGAGACAGGGGTTAATTCACCCCTCCACTTT. Translation: CASSLAETGVNSPLHF.